These 21 T cell receptor beta chains originate from one sample sequenced in a study of shared clonotypes between healthy human individuals. The protocol was immunoSEQ multiplex PCR, while the TCRdb copy is restricted to in-frame clones and leaves out a portion. Among 1.4 million to 1.5 million clones listed, roughly 96% were seen once. The sequenced sample was naive CD4+ T cells sorted from blood. The subset: CD45RA+ positively selected. The receptors were sampled from a man younger than 45 in good health.

The chain combines TRBV5-4 with TRBJ1-2, with 9 positions matching TRBD1. Germline CDR1 and CDR2: SGHNT and YYREEE (reference sequence). J lost 0 bases, V lost 3 bases, and 6 bases had no gene match. The CDR3 contains 16 residues. CDR3 DNA: TGTGCCAGCAGCTCAGGGACAGGGAGGGCTAACTATGGCTACACCTTC. Translated: CASSSGTGRANYGYTF.

This chain's CDR3 is CASRASGRAGDTQYF. The CDR3, as DNA: TGTGCCAGCAGGGCTAGCGGGAGGGCGGGAGATACGCAGTATTTT. The V gene is TRBV27, the J gene TRBJ2-3, with 12 bases lining up with TRBD2. V lost 6 bases to trimming and J lost 5 bases; unmatched junction nucleotides: 6. This CDR3 region has 15 residues. Germline V gene data show CDR1 as MNHEY and CDR2 as SMNVEV (reference sequence).

The rearrangement uses TRBV5-4 and TRBJ2-1, with D perhaps being TRBD1 or TRBD2 (6 bases each). The CDR3 totals 16 residues. Trimming removed 0 bases at V and 8 bases at J, with 18 bases between. Germline V CDR1 and CDR2: SGHNT, YYREEE (reference sequence). This CDR3 is CASSLAGQGRRYEQFF. The CDR3 bases are TGTGCCAGCAGCTTGGCCGGGCAGGGGAGGAGGTATGAGCAGTTCTTC. Drawing the rest from reference TRBV5-4 and TRBJ2-1, the complete variable domain is ETGVTQSPTHLIKTRGQQVTLRCSSQSGHNTVSWYQQALGQGPQFIFQYYREEENGRGNFPPRFSGLQFPNYSSELNVNALELDDSALYLCASSLAGQGRRYEQFFGPGTRLTVL.

V is TRBV30 and J is TRBJ2-2; D is possibly TRBD2 (6 bases). The germline V gene encodes CDR1 GTSNPN and CDR2 SVGIG (reference sequence). V was clipped by 1 base and J by 7 bases, with 10 bases between them. This CDR3 has 13 amino acids. CDR3 sequence: CAWSARRDGELFF. The CDR3 DNA is TGTGCCTGGAGTGCCCGGAGGGACGGGGAGCTGTTTTTT.

V gene TRBV5-4 combines with J gene TRBJ1-4, with a possible D match to TRBD1 (6 bases). The V end was cut by 0 bases, the J end by 7 bases, with 13 bases between. Germline V CDR1 and CDR2: SGHNT, YYREEE (reference sequence). The CDR3 extends over 15 amino acids. CDR3 loop: CASSLEGGRPEKLFF. DNA of the CDR3: TGTGCCAGCAGCTTGGAGGGGGGTCGGCCTGAAAAACTGTTTTTT.

The rearrangement uses TRBV5-4 and TRBJ2-3; 16 bases are a match to TRBD2. Germline V CDR1 and CDR2: SGHNT, YYREEE (reference sequence). The CDR3 consists of 18 residues. V lost 2 bases to trimming and J lost 7 bases; unmatched junction nucleotides: 10. The CDR3 region is CASSLGTSGRAVINTQYF. The CDR3 region has the DNA TGTGCCAGCAGCTTAGGGACTAGCGGGAGGGCCGTCATTAATACGCAGTATTTT.

V is TRBV27 and J is TRBJ1-1, with 8 bases fitting TRBD1. After removal of 5 bases from V and 4 bases from J, the junction contained 9 bases not matched to a gene. Germline V gene lookup returns CDR1 MNHEY and CDR2 SMNVEV (reference sequence). This CDR3 comprises 15 residues. The chain's CDR3 is CASSPGQGMVTEAFF. The CDR3 DNA sequence: TGTGCCAGCAGTCCTGGACAGGGAATGGTCACTGAAGCTTTCTTT.

The chain uses TRBV29-1 and TRBJ2-3, with 7 bases aligning to TRBD2. Looked up from germline, CDR1 is SQVTM and CDR2 is ANQGSEA. This CDR3 is 16 amino acids long. The trim removed 1 base at V and 1 base at J, leaving 8 bases unmatched. The CDR3 is CSVEVASGTRTDTQYF. As DNA, the CDR3 is TGCAGCGTTGAAGTGGCTAGCGGAACTCGCACAGATACGCAGTATTTT.

The CDR3 loop reads CASSYGGAYNEQFF. CDR3 nucleotide sequence: TGCGCCAGCAGCTACGGGGGAGCCTACAATGAGCAGTTCTTC. V is TRBV5-1 and J is TRBJ2-1; the D gene is possibly TRBD2 (6 bases). The CDR3 loop spans 14 amino acids. Germline assignment: CDR1 SGHRS and CDR2 YFSETQ. Trimming shortened V by 3 bases and J by 2 bases, and 9 bases separated the two germline ends.

Written as DNA, the CDR3 is TGTGCCACCAGCAGGGACGGGAGGAACACCGGGGAGCTGTTTTTT. Translating gives CATSRDGRNTGELFF. The chain has TRBV15 and TRBJ2-2; possible D gene TRBD2, 6 bases. The CDR3 is 15 residues long. The ends were cut back, 3 bases at V and 1 base at J, with 9 bases in the middle. Germline CDR1 reads LNHNV; CDR2 reads YYDKDF (reference sequence).

The CDR3 region is CAISPRQGEAFF. The CDR3 bases are TGTGCCATCAGTCCGCGACAGGGCGAAGCTTTCTTT. This chain connects TRBV10-3 to TRBJ1-1; TRBD1 matches at 7 bases. Germline values: CDR1 ENHRY, CDR2 SYGVKD. The V and J ends lost 5 bases and 8 bases, in that order; junction bases with no gene match: 5. The CDR3 length is 12 residues.

This sequence joins TRBV11-3 and TRBJ2-3, with D maybe TRBD2 (5 bases). The CDR3 is 15 residues long. V was shortened by 5 bases and J by 6 bases, with 18 bases between the two germline ends. Germline CDR1 reads SGHNT; CDR2 reads YENEEA. In nucleotides, the CDR3 is TGTGCCAGCAGCATTCCGGGATCCAGAAAGGATACGCAGTATTTT. It is translated as CASSIPGSRKDTQYF.

The DNA of the CDR3 is TGCGCCAGCAGCCCGAAGGGTGGGAGGGCTGGAGACTACGAGCAGTACTTC. Its protein is CASSPKGGRAGDYEQYF. The chain couples TRBV5-1 to TRBJ2-7; 7 bases are shared with TRBD2. This CDR3 comprises 17 residues. Germline CDR1 is SGHRS and CDR2 is YFSETQ. The J segment lost 3 bases and the V segment lost 4 bases, leaving 16 bases of the junction unmatched.

CDR3 amino acids: CASSLSLPGLAGGPSYNEQFF. The DNA of the CDR3 is TGCGCCAGCAGCTTGTCGTTACCGGGACTAGCGGGAGGGCCTTCCTACAATGAGCAGTTCTTC. The gene calls are TRBV5-1 and TRBJ2-1; 16 nucleotides line up with TRBD2. The CDR3 extends over 21 amino acids. J gave up 1 base and V 1 base, and 11 bases lay outside the gene matches. Germline CDR1 is SGHRS and CDR2 is YFSETQ.

The CDR3 protein is CASSENGPAYEQYF. The CDR3 coding sequence is TGTGCCAGCAGTGAAAATGGCCCGGCCTACGAGCAGTACTTC. The chain is built from TRBV6-1 and TRBJ2-7, with D unclear. CDR3 size: 14 residues. Germline CDR1 reads MNHNS; CDR2 reads SASEGT. The V gene lost 2 bases and the J gene lost 2 bases, with 10 bases spanning the gap.

This sequence joins TRBV9 and TRBJ2-1, with D possibly TRBD2 on 5 matching bases. This CDR3 has 18 residues. Looked up from germline, CDR1 is SGDLS and CDR2 is YYNGEE. V lost 4 bases to trimming and J lost 6 bases, with 26 bases between them. The CDR3 bases are TGTGCCAGCAGCAAAGGTGGAGAGGGCCGCCTTTCAGGCAATGAGCAGTTCTTC. Translation: CASSKGGEGRLSGNEQFF. Full variable domain (remainder filled in from reference TRBV9 and TRBJ2-1): DSGVTQTPKHLITATGQRVTLRCSPRSGDLSVYWYQQSLDQGLQFLIQYYNGEERAKGNILERFSAQQFPDLHSELNLSSLELGDSALYFCASSKGGEGRLSGNEQFFGPGTRLTVL.

CDR3 nucleotides: TGTGCCAGCAGCGGTGGGACAGGCGGGGCAGCTTTCTTT. Residues: CASSGGTGGAAFF. V is TRBV7-3 and J is TRBJ1-1, with TRBD1 matching 8 bases. Losses at the gene ends were 5 bases for V and 10 bases for J; bases not matched to a gene: 9. The germline V gene has CDR1 SGHTA and CDR2 FQGTGA. This CDR3 is built from 13 residues.

The chain employs TRBV5-1 and TRBJ2-1, with 10 bases fitting TRBD1. Unmatched junction bases numbered 10, after V lost 5 bases and J lost 8 bases. The CDR3 contains 15 residues. Looked up from germline, CDR1 is SGHRS and CDR2 is YFSETQ. This CDR3 reads CASSLLDRGRDEQFF. The CDR3 coding sequence is TGCGCCAGCAGTCTATTAGACAGGGGGCGGGATGAGCAGTTCTTC.

The chain employs TRBV9 and TRBJ1-2, with D tentatively TRBD1 (5 bases). V was clipped by 4 bases and J by 4 bases, with 14 bases between them. CDR1 is SGDLS, CDR2 YYNGEE, per germline. The CDR3 runs to 14 residues. The CDR3 sequence: CASSPRTDIYGYTF. DNA of the CDR3: TGTGCCAGCAGCCCTCGGACGGACATCTATGGCTACACCTTC.

The V call is TRBV14, the J call TRBJ2-1; possibly TRBD1 or TRBD2 for D (5 bases each). This CDR3 region has 15 residues. The germline V gene encodes CDR1 SGHDN and CDR2 FVKESK. The V end was cut by 1 base, the J end by 7 bases, with 14 bases between. The CDR3 sequence: CASSQGGVRVNEQFF. In DNA, the CDR3 is TGTGCCAGCAGCCAAGGAGGGGTCAGGGTGAATGAGCAGTTCTTC.

This chain joins TRBV11-2 and TRBJ1-2; no firm D call. Germline-derived CDR1 and CDR2 are SGHAT and FQNNGV. CDR3 length: 16 amino acids. With 2 bases removed from V and 0 bases from J, the gap between germline ends came to 13 bases. The CDR3 here is CASSLYLRKTNYGYTF. CDR3 DNA: TGTGCCAGCAGCTTATATCTAAGGAAAACTAACTATGGCTACACCTTC.